The rows below give T cell receptor beta chains drawn from one sample of a study of naive and memory T cell subsets. TCRdb recomputed calls from the 5' RACE reads with MiXCR, one row per CDR3 protein. The table records about 26,000 distinct CDR3 sequences, roughly 25% of them present only once. The receptors derive from a female donor in good health. CDR3s include the opening cysteine and the closing phenylalanine or tryptophan. Each record gives: J gene, D gene, V gene, clone size, CDR3 protein, CDR3 DNA. A D gene is named only where the DNA matches it firmly. The listing skips clone size in some rows; elsewhere it reads once, few, many or a size class.

J gene: TRBJ2-5; D gene: .; V gene: TRBV14; clone size: many; CDR3 protein: CASSQDIGKTQYF; CDR3 DNA: TGTGCCAGCAGCCAAGACATCGGGAAGACCCAGTACTTC
J gene: TRBJ1-6; D gene: .; V gene: TRBV10-3; clone size: .; CDR3 protein: CVISESGHVHF; CDR3 DNA: TGTGTCATCAGTGAGTCGGGACACGTCCACTTT
J gene: TRBJ2-3; D gene: TRBD2; V gene: TRBV7-3; clone size: .; CDR3 protein: CASSTAGGRADTQYF; CDR3 DNA: TGTGCCAGCAGTACGGCGGGGGGTCGGGCAGATACGCAGTATTTT
J gene: TRBJ2-6; D gene: .; V gene: TRBV29-1; clone size: few; CDR3 protein: CSVGGGQGRGGANVLTF; CDR3 DNA: TGCAGCGTTGGAGGGGGGCAGGGAAGAGGTGGGGCCAACGTCCTGACTTTC
J gene: TRBJ1-3; D gene: .; V gene: TRBV15; clone size: few; CDR3 protein: CATSRDRGAGNTIYF; CDR3 DNA: TGTGCCACCAGCAGAGACAGGGGCGCTGGAAACACCATATATTTT
J gene: TRBJ2-6; D gene: .; V gene: TRBV28; clone size: many; CDR3 protein: CASSSLRDTRESGANVLTF; CDR3 DNA: TGTGCCAGCAGTTCATTAAGGGACACGAGAGAGTCTGGGGCCAACGTCCTGACTTTC
J gene: TRBJ1-1; D gene: .; V gene: TRBV6-1; clone size: .; CDR3 protein: CASRPRSGYTEAFF; CDR3 DNA: TGTGCCAGCCGTCCAAGGTCAGGGTACACTGAAGCTTTCTTT
J gene: TRBJ2-3; D gene: .; V gene: TRBV12-3/TRBV12-4; clone size: medium-sized; CDR3 protein: CASSSSLRGGTDTQYF; CDR3 DNA: TGTGCCAGCAGCTCCTCCTTGAGGGGGGGCACAGATACGCAGTATTTT
J gene: TRBJ2-5; D gene: .; V gene: TRBV20-1; clone size: many; CDR3 protein: CSAAPGETQYF; CDR3 DNA: TGCAGTGCGGCTCCTGGGGAGACCCAGTACTTC
J gene: TRBJ1-1; D gene: .; V gene: TRBV6-5; clone size: .; CDR3 protein: CASSLHGQNTEAFF; CDR3 DNA: TGTGCCAGCAGTCTCCACGGCCAGAACACTGAAGCTTTCTTT
J gene: TRBJ2-1; D gene: TRBD2; V gene: TRBV12-3/TRBV12-4; clone size: .; CDR3 protein: CASSFGTSLGQFF; CDR3 DNA: TGTGCCAGCAGTTTCGGGACTAGCCTCGGGCAGTTCTTC
J gene: TRBJ1-5; D gene: TRBD1; V gene: TRBV20-1; clone size: .; CDR3 protein: CSARRDRFSNQPQHF; CDR3 DNA: TGCAGTGCTAGGAGGGACAGGTTTTCCAATCAGCCCCAGCATTTT
J gene: TRBJ2-5; D gene: .; V gene: TRBV5-1; clone size: once; CDR3 protein: CASSLDQETQYF; CDR3 DNA: TGCGCCAGCAGCTTGGACCAAGAGACCCAGTACTTC
J gene: TRBJ1-5; D gene: .; V gene: TRBV5-1; clone size: .; CDR3 protein: CASSLGEQNQPQHF; CDR3 DNA: TGCGCCAGCAGCTTGGGGGAGCAGAATCAGCCCCAGCATTTT
J gene: TRBJ2-3; D gene: .; V gene: TRBV14; clone size: many; CDR3 protein: CASSQEWTDTQYF; CDR3 DNA: TGTGCCAGCAGCCAAGAGTGGACAGATACGCAGTATTTT
J gene: TRBJ2-6; D gene: .; V gene: TRBV29-1; clone size: many; CDR3 protein: CSGFSGANVLTF; CDR3 DNA: TGCAGCGGGTTCTCTGGGGCCAACGTCCTGACTTTC
J gene: TRBJ2-1; D gene: TRBD2; V gene: TRBV29-1; clone size: .; CDR3 protein: CSVEGGLAGHNEQFF; CDR3 DNA: TGCAGCGTTGAAGGGGGACTAGCGGGACATAATGAGCAGTTCTTC
J gene: TRBJ2-4; D gene: TRBD1; V gene: TRBV12-3/TRBV12-4; clone size: many; CDR3 protein: CASSWGQGKNIQYF; CDR3 DNA: TGTGCCAGCAGCTGGGGACAGGGAAAAAACATTCAGTACTTC
J gene: TRBJ2-1; D gene: .; V gene: TRBV5-5; clone size: .; CDR3 protein: CASSPFGGEQFF; CDR3 DNA: TGTGCCAGCAGCCCGTTCGGCGGTGAGCAGTTCTTC
J gene: TRBJ1-5; D gene: TRBD1; V gene: TRBV4-2; clone size: .; CDR3 protein: CASSPQGQGDQPQHF; CDR3 DNA: TGTGCCAGCAGCCCCCAGGGACAGGGGGATCAGCCCCAGCATTTT
J gene: TRBJ1-1; D gene: .; V gene: TRBV20-1; clone size: few; CDR3 protein: CSARIQDTEAFF; CDR3 DNA: TGCAGTGCTAGGATACAGGACACTGAAGCTTTCTTT
J gene: TRBJ2-5; D gene: .; V gene: TRBV27; clone size: many; CDR3 protein: CASSLTLQETQYF; CDR3 DNA: TGTGCCAGCAGTTTGACCCTCCAAGAGACCCAGTACTTC
J gene: TRBJ2-3; D gene: .; V gene: TRBV7-6; clone size: .; CDR3 protein: CASSDIQVPSTDTQYF; CDR3 DNA: TGTGCCAGCAGCGACATTCAAGTTCCTAGCACAGATACGCAGTATTTT
J gene: TRBJ1-3; D gene: .; V gene: TRBV20-1; clone size: .; CDR3 protein: CSAKGSGNTIYF; CDR3 DNA: TGCAGTGCTAAAGGCTCTGGAAACACCATATATTTT
J gene: TRBJ2-3; D gene: TRBD2; V gene: TRBV20-1; clone size: few; CDR3 protein: CSATYLAGEVPDTQYF; CDR3 DNA: TGCAGTGCTACCTACCTAGCGGGAGAAGTACCAGATACGCAGTATTTT
J gene: TRBJ1-2; D gene: .; V gene: TRBV29-1; clone size: many; CDR3 protein: CSVEDGSATGSYGYTF; CDR3 DNA: TGCAGCGTTGAAGATGGATCGGCCACAGGGAGCTATGGCTACACCTTC
J gene: TRBJ1-2; D gene: .; V gene: TRBV29-1; clone size: .; CDR3 protein: CSVYGSGYTF; CDR3 DNA: TGCAGCGTTTACGGGAGTGGCTACACCTTC
J gene: TRBJ1-5; D gene: .; V gene: TRBV5-5; clone size: many; CDR3 protein: CASSFKGGRNQPQHF; CDR3 DNA: TGTGCCAGCAGCTTTAAGGGGGGCCGCAATCAGCCCCAGCATTTT
J gene: TRBJ2-1; D gene: .; V gene: TRBV20-1; clone size: .; CDR3 protein: CSAGPVISYNEQFF; CDR3 DNA: TGCAGTGCTGGCCCGGTTATCTCCTACAATGAGCAGTTCTTC
J gene: TRBJ2-7; D gene: TRBD2; V gene: TRBV6-6; clone size: many; CDR3 protein: CASSSTSGSSYEQYF; CDR3 DNA: TGTGCCAGCAGTTCGACTAGCGGGAGCTCCTACGAGCAGTACTTC
J gene: TRBJ2-6; D gene: .; V gene: TRBV4-3; clone size: .; CDR3 protein: CASSPGQISGANVLTF; CDR3 DNA: TGCGCCAGCAGCCCCGGACAGATCTCTGGGGCCAACGTCCTGACTTTC
J gene: TRBJ1-4; D gene: .; V gene: TRBV20-1; clone size: .; CDR3 protein: CSARPTATNEKLFF; CDR3 DNA: TGCAGTGCTAGACCCACCGCAACTAATGAAAAACTGTTTTTT
J gene: TRBJ2-3; D gene: .; V gene: TRBV7-2; clone size: .; CDR3 protein: CASSRSVGTDTQYF; CDR3 DNA: TGTGCCAGCAGCAGGAGTGTAGGGACAGATACGCAGTATTTT
J gene: TRBJ2-7; D gene: .; V gene: TRBV29-1; clone size: many; CDR3 protein: CSVEGAYEQYF; CDR3 DNA: TGCAGCGTTGAGGGGGCCTACGAGCAGTACTTC
J gene: TRBJ2-3; D gene: .; V gene: TRBV29-1; clone size: .; CDR3 protein: CSVVDDTQYF; CDR3 DNA: TGCAGCGTTGTGGACGATACGCAGTATTTT
J gene: TRBJ2-3; D gene: .; V gene: TRBV20-1; clone size: medium-sized; CDR3 protein: CSANLGGTDTQYF; CDR3 DNA: TGCAGTGCGAATCTCGGGGGCACAGATACGCAGTATTTT
J gene: TRBJ2-7; D gene: .; V gene: TRBV11-2; clone size: few; CDR3 protein: CASSLGGSYEQYF; CDR3 DNA: TGTGCCAGCAGCTTAGGAGGGTCCTACGAGCAGTACTTC
J gene: TRBJ1-5; D gene: .; V gene: TRBV10-3; clone size: .; CDR3 protein: CAISGGSYSNQPQHF; CDR3 DNA: TGTGCCATCAGTGGTGGCAGCTATAGCAATCAGCCCCAGCATTTT
J gene: TRBJ1-1; D gene: .; V gene: TRBV29-1; clone size: few; CDR3 protein: CSVAVGAMNTEAFF; CDR3 DNA: TGCAGCGTTGCGGTGGGAGCTATGAACACTGAAGCTTTCTTT
J gene: TRBJ1-1; D gene: .; V gene: TRBV5-6; clone size: .; CDR3 protein: CASSFFRTETEAFF; CDR3 DNA: TGTGCCAGCAGCTTCTTCCGGACAGAGACTGAAGCTTTCTTT
J gene: TRBJ1-1; D gene: .; V gene: TRBV29-1; clone size: many; CDR3 protein: CSVAENTEAFF; CDR3 DNA: TGCAGCGTTGCGGAGAACACTGAAGCTTTCTTT
J gene: TRBJ2-7; D gene: .; V gene: TRBV5-1; clone size: .; CDR3 protein: CASSLVGRPYEQYF; CDR3 DNA: TGCGCCAGCAGCTTGGTAGGCAGACCCTACGAGCAGTACTTC